What follows describes a single T cell receptor (beta chain). Its antigen is not identified. This record belongs to a study of beta chain features in type 1 diabetes. Expressed TCRB transcripts were sequenced, since all the RNA that had been isolated was reverse transcribed. Generated by immunoSEQ multiplex PCR, the TCRdb table keeps only in-frame clones and is missing some. The data contain hundreds of thousands of clones, around 9.3% of them singletons. Points from the study as a whole: Type 1 diabetes patients had moderately but significantly shorter TCRB CDR3s in all four CD4+ subsets. Highly expressing activated T cells could be over-counted with a cDNA template. In the patient group, naive, central memory and Treg TCRB repertoires seemed more alike than in the healthy donor group. Researchers could not determine here whether HLA type influences TCRB rearrangement.

The CDR3 is 12 amino acids. With 2 bases removed from V and 7 bases from J, the gap between germline ends came to 5 bases. CDR1 is SGHVS, CDR2 FQNEAQ, per germline. The chain joins TRBV7-8 to TRBJ2-2, with D unresolved. The specimen was central memory CD4+ T cells from blood. The TCR sequence derives from a young man with type 1 diabetes. The CDR3 loop is CASSLFVGELFF. The CDR3 DNA reads as TGTGCCAGCAGCTTATTTGTCGGGGAGCTGTTTTTT.